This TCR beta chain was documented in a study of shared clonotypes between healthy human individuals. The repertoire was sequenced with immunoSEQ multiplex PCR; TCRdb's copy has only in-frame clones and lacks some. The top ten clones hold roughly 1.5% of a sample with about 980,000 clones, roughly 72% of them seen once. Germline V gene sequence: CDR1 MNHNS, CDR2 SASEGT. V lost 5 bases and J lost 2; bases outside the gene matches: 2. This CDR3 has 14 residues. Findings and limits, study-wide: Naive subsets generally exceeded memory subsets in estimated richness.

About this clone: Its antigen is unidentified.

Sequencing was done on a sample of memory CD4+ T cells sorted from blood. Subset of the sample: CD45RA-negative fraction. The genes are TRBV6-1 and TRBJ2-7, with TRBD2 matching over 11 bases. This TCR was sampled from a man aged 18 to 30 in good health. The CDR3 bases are TGTGCCAGCAGTAGGGGACTAGCGGCCTACGAGCAGTACTTC. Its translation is CASSRGLAAYEQYF.